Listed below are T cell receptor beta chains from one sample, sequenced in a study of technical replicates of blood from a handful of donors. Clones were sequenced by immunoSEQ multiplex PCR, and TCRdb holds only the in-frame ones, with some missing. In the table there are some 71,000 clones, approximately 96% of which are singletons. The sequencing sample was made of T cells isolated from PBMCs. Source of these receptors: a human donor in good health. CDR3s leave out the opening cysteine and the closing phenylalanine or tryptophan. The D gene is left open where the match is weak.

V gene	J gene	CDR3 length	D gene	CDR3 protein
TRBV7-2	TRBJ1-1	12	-	ASSLVPGPTEAF
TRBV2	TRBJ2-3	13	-	ASSSTVGRTDTQY
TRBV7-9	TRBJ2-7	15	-	ASSLGTAGASRGEQY
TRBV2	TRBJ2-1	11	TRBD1	ASSLTGGNEQF
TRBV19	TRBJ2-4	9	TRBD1	AINRGDIQY
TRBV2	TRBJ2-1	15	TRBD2	ASSEAASGSIYNEQF
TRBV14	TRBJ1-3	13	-	ASSQDRTARNTIY
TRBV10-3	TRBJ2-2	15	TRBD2	AISALAGGTGTGELF
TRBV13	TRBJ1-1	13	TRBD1	ASSQPGQGNTEAF
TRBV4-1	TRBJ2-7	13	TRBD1	ASSQPRDSSYEQY
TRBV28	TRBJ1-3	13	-	ASSLSGRHGNTIY
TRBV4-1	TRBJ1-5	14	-	ASSQDWGQGYQPQH
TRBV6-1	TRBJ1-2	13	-	ASSEDWSANYGYT
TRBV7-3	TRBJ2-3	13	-	ASSLRGRPTDTQY
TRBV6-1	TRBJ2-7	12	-	ASKYGGSSYEQY
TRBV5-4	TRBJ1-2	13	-	ASSLAQTGPGGYT
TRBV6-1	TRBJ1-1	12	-	ASKQDSSNTEAF
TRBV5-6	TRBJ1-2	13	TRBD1	ASSPGQQRNYGYT
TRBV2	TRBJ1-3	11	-	ASSAQIDSTIY
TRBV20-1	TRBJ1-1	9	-	SATPGTEAF
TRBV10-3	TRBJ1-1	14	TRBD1	AISEVQGALNTEAF
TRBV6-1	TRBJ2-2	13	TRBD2	ASRRLAGPTGELF
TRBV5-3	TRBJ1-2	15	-	ARSSSGDRPRGGGYT
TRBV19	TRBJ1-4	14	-	ASSIVLVATNEKLF
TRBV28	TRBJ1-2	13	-	ASSLGATVIYGYT
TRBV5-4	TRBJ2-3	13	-	ASSPGQTSTDTQY
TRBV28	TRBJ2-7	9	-	ASRAGYEQY
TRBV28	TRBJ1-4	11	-	ASLGGAGEKLF
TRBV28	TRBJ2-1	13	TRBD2	ASRGLAGGNNEQF
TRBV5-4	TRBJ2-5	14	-	ASSFELGTQQETQY
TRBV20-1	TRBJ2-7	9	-	SAKGHYEQY
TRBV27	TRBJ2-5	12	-	ASSLLTDQETQY
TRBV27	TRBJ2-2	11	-	ASGWPNTGELF
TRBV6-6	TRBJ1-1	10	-	ASTQGGPEAF
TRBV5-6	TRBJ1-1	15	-	ASSPDGQGILNTEAF
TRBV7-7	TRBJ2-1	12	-	ASSLGGSLNEQF
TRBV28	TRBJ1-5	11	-	ASSFGGTGAQH
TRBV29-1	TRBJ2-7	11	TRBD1	SVVQGGAYEQY
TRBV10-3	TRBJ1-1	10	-	ATGKGDHEAF